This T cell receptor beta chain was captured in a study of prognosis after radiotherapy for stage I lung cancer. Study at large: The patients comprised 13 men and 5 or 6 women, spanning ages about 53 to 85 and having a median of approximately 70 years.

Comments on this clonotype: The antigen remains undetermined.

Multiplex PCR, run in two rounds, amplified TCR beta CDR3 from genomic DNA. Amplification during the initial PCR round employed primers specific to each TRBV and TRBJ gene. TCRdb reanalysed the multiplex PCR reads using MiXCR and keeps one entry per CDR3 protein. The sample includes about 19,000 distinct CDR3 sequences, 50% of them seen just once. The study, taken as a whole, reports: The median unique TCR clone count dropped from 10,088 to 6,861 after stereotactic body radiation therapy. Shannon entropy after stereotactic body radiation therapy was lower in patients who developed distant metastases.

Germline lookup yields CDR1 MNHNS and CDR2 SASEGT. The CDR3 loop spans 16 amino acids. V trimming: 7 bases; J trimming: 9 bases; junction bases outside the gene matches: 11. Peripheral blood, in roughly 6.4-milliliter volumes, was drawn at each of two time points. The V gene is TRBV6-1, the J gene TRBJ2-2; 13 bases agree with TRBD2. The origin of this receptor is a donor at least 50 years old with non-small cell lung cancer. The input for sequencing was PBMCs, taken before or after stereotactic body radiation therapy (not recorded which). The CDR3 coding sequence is TGTGCCAGCATGTCACAGACTAGCGGGAGGCCCTGGGAGCTGTTTTTT. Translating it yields CASMSQTSGRPWELFF.